This T cell receptor (beta chain) originates from a study of blood T cell repertoires in COVID-19. Study details: Sites in the United States, Italy and Spain provided acute and convalescent COVID-19 samples. Sources were T cells, B-cell-depleted T cells, or PBMCs; the material itself was cDNA or gDNA.

Produced via immunoSEQ multiplex PCR; TCRdb's table is partial and in-frame only. The sample has a few hundred thousand clones; approximately 93% are singletons. Individuals drawn from under 30 US areas were roughly 18 to 89 years old. Cohort placement rested on clinical history that participants reported themselves. The trim removed 4 bases at V and 6 bases at J, leaving 3 bases unmatched. Germline lookup yields CDR1 SGHAT and CDR2 FQNNGV. This CDR3 has 15 amino acids. The chain couples TRBV11-2 to TRBJ2-5; 15 bases match TRBD2. The sequence derives from a middle-aged woman who had been exposed to COVID-19. Sequencing was carried out using PBMCs or T cells enriched from blood (not recorded which). The CDR3 loop reads CASSWTSGGAKTQYF. The DNA of the CDR3 is TGTGCCAGCAGCTGGACTAGCGGGGGGGCGAAGACCCAGTACTTC.